Listed below are T cell receptor beta chains from one sample, sequenced in a study of blood T cell repertoires in COVID-19. Profiled with immunoSEQ multiplex PCR; TCRdb holds only in-frame clones, not every one. The top ten hold 1.5% to 2% of the sample, which has approximately 150,000 clones, approximately 82% seen once. Sequenced: peripheral blood. The receptors originated from a human donor in a cohort sampled during active COVID-19. The CDR3 runs from the conserved cysteine through the conserved F or W. D genes are given only for firm matches. Size is omitted from some rows. Given values are once, few, many or a class for expanded clones.

clone_size,d_call,v_call,j_call,cdr3_nt,cdr3_aa
.,TRBD2,TRBV29-1,TRBJ2-3,TGCAGCGCTGGGGGGGGATCAGGCACAGATACGCAGTATTTT,CSAGGGSGTDTQYF
.,TRBD2,TRBV7-2,TRBJ2-7,TGTGCCAGCAGCTTTAGCGGGAGGCCCTCCTACGAGCAGTACTTC,CASSFSGRPSYEQYF
once,.,TRBV4-1,TRBJ1-4,TGCGCCAGCCGGCATGGGGACAAAGGCAAAAAACTGTTTTTT,CASRHGDKGKKLFF
.,.,TRBV5-3,TRBJ1-4,TGTGCCAGAAGCTTGACTAAAGAAGCAGGGGATTCGAGGTCAACTAATGAAAAACTGTTTTTT,CARSLTKEAGDSRSTNEKLFF
once,.,TRBV27,TRBJ2-3,TGTGCCAGCAGTTCCCAGACAGCAGCTAGCACAGATACGCAGTATTTT,CASSSQTAASTDTQYF
.,.,TRBV15,TRBJ1-2,TGTGCCACCAGCAGAGACGGAGTGGTGAACTATGGCTACACCTTC,CATSRDGVVNYGYTF
.,.,TRBV18,TRBJ1-1,TGTGCCAGCTCAACTAATTCGGGGACTGAAGCTTTCTTT,CASSTNSGTEAFF
.,.,TRBV19,TRBJ2-1,TGTGCCAGTACCCGTGGGGAGCGGGCCGGCAATGAGCAGTTCTTC,CASTRGERAGNEQFF
.,TRBD2,TRBV14,TRBJ2-7,TGTGCCAGCAGCAGGACTAGCGGGAGAGGGCAGTACTTC,CASSRTSGRGQYF
few,TRBD1,TRBV19,TRBJ1-5,TGTGCCAGTAGGGGTTCCGGGACAGGGGGCGATCAGCCCCAGCATTTT,CASRGSGTGGDQPQHF
.,TRBD1,TRBV4-1,TRBJ1-4,TGCGCCAGCAGCCAAGCCCACGACCTAACAGGGGTTATACTGTTTTTT,CASSQAHDLTGVILFF
.,.,TRBV21-1,TRBJ2-7,TGTGCCAGCAGCGCCGACCTAGCGGAACCATCCTACGAGCAGTACTTC,CASSADLAEPSYEQYF
.,.,TRBV3-1/TRBV3-2,TRBJ1-2,TGTGCCAGCAGCCACAGGGTAGACTATGGCTACACCTTC,CASSHRVDYGYTF
medium-sized,.,TRBV7-9,TRBJ2-7,TGTGCCAGCAGCTTGCGTCGCCTAGAAAGTTCCGAGCAGTACTTC,CASSLRRLESSEQYF
.,.,TRBV6-5,TRBJ1-5,TGTGCCAGCAGTTACTCGATAGTTGGGCCCCAGCATTTT,CASSYSIVGPQHF
.,TRBD1,TRBV28,TRBJ1-2,TGTGCCAGCACCAACAGGGGCGCTTATGGCTACACCTTC,CASTNRGAYGYTF
few,.,TRBV7-9,TRBJ1-6,TGTGCCAGCAGCTTACTTGTAGGGGAAAATTCACCCCTCCACTTT,CASSLLVGENSPLHF
.,TRBD1,TRBV5-4,TRBJ2-5,TGTGCCAGCAGCACCGGGACAGGGAACCAAGAGACCCAGTACTTC,CASSTGTGNQETQYF
.,TRBD1,TRBV25-1,TRBJ2-1,TGTGCCAGCAGTAGGGACAGGGGATACAATGAGCAGTTCTTC,CASSRDRGYNEQFF
.,TRBD2,TRBV11-1,TRBJ2-5,TGTGCCAGCAGCTCCACTAGCGGGAGCGGGCAGACCCAGTACTTC,CASSSTSGSGQTQYF
.,.,TRBV7-9,TRBJ1-2,TGTGCCAGCAGCTTAGCCATGGACAATTTATATGGCTACACCTTC,CASSLAMDNLYGYTF
.,.,TRBV7-2,TRBJ2-3,TGTGCCAGCAGCGCACAAGTGGCATCAGATACGCAGTATTTT,CASSAQVASDTQYF